A single sample is the source of the 13 T cell receptor beta chains below, sequenced in a study of blood T cell repertoires in COVID-19. Here immunoSEQ multiplex PCR was the method, and the copy in TCRdb shows in-frame clones only, minus some. Here the sample spans some 120,000 clones, over 85% being singletons. Sequenced input: peripheral blood. These receptors came from a man in his sixties with COVID-19, enrolled during active disease.

V is TRBV19 and J is TRBJ2-4; 9 bases are a match to TRBD1. The ends lost 5 bases at V and 1 base at J; junction bases unmatched: 6. The CDR3 has 16 amino acids. Germline CDR1 LNHDA, CDR2 SQIVND (reference sequence). The CDR3 sequence: CASSSQGASAKNIQYF. The CDR3 nucleotides read TGTGCCAGTAGTTCACAGGGGGCTTCTGCCAAAAACATTCAGTACTTC.

This chain joins TRBV23-1 and TRBJ2-7; D perhaps matches TRBD2 (6 bases). TRBV23-1 is given ORF status, its function remaining uncertain. Trimming removed 4 bases at V and 6 bases at J, with 19 bases between. This CDR3 is 15 amino acids long. The CDR3 DNA sequence: TGCGCCAGCAGTCCGGCCCGGGACTTATACCTCGAGCAGTACTTC. It yields the protein CASSPARDLYLEQYF.

The chain uses TRBV5-4 and TRBJ1-6, with 11 positions matching TRBD1. The CDR3 totals 17 residues. The trim removed 5 bases at V and 9 bases at J, leaving 13 bases unmatched. The V gene's germline CDR1 is SGHNT and CDR2 YYREEE (reference sequence). The CDR3 sequence is CASSSLRTGGLFSPLHF. The CDR3 DNA reads as TGTGCCAGCAGTTCGTTGAGGACAGGGGGCTTGTTTTCACCCCTCCACTTT.

The table lists this clone with a few counts. J is TRBJ1-3 and V is TRBV6-5; 7 bases agree with TRBD1. CDR1 and CDR2 from the germline V gene are MNHEY and SVGAGI. The V gene end was trimmed by 5 bases and the J gene end by 4 bases; junction bases not matched to a gene: 8. The CDR3 is made up of 15 amino acids. The CDR3 nucleotides read TGTGCCAGCAGTCGAGCAGGGGGTCACGGAAACACCATATATTTT. Translating gives CASSRAGGHGNTIYF.

The genes are TRBV2 and TRBJ2-7; 14 positions agree with TRBD2. V lost 6 bases to trimming and J lost 6 bases; unmatched junction nucleotides: 10. The CDR3 contains 16 residues. From germline, CDR1 is SNHLY and CDR2 FYNNEI. The CDR3, as DNA: TGTGCCAGCAGGAGGGGGACTAGCGGGAGTTCTTCCGAGCAGTACTTC. This encodes CASRRGTSGSSSEQYF.

A single count supports this clone. V and J are TRBV6-4 and TRBJ1-2; TRBD1 matches at 7 bases. This CDR3 is 15 amino acids long. Germline CDR1 is MRHNA and CDR2 is SNTAGT. The V and J ends lost 6 bases and 5 bases, in that order; junction bases with no gene match: 12. For the CDR3, the DNA is TGTGCCAGCAGGCGGTTTGGACAGGCATCTTATGGCTACACCTTC. Its protein is CASRRFGQASYGYTF.

This clone came up once. The CDR3 DNA reads as TGTGCCAGCAGCTTACAGGGAGTGAGTACTGAAGCTTTCTTT. Encoded protein: CASSLQGVSTEAFF. The chain employs TRBV5-4 and TRBJ1-1, with D perhaps TRBD1 (6 bases). V was trimmed by 2 bases and J by 5 bases, leaving 13 bases between them. The CDR3 contains 14 residues. CDR1 and CDR2 from the germline V gene are SGHNT and YYREEE (reference sequence).

The chain carries TRBV7-9 and TRBJ1-1; TRBD1 is a possible D gene (6 bases). CDR3 size: 14 residues. V dropped 7 bases and J dropped 0 bases, with 12 bases sitting between them. Germline values: CDR1 SEHNR, CDR2 FQNEAQ (reference sequence). The CDR3 here is CASTRTVMNTEAFF. The CDR3, as DNA: TGTGCCAGCACCCGGACAGTTATGAACACTGAAGCTTTCTTT.

The chain uses TRBV2 and TRBJ1-5; 7 bases are a match to TRBD1. V was clipped by 4 bases and J by 7 bases; unmatched bases: 7. Germline V lookup: CDR1 SNHLY, CDR2 FYNNEI. The CDR3 is 14 residues long. The CDR3 DNA reads as TGTGCCAGCAGTGCTACAGGGGAGAGACAGCCCCAGCATTTT. It is translated as CASSATGERQPQHF.

The chain joins TRBV19 to TRBJ1-2, with 7 bases fitting TRBD1. Per germline, CDR1 LNHDA and CDR2 SQIVND (reference sequence). This CDR3 contains 13 residues. V dropped 4 bases and J dropped 6; count of bases not matched to a gene: 5. The CDR3 bases are TGTGCCAGTAGTAACAGGGGACAAAATGGCTACACCTTC. Translating gives CASSNRGQNGYTF. Combining the CDR3 with reference TRBV19 and TRBJ1-2 gives the whole variable domain DGGITQSPKYLFRKEGQNVTLSCEQNLNHDAMYWYRQDPGQGLRLIYYSQIVNDFQKGDIAEGYSVSREKKESFPLTVTSAQKNPTAFYLCASSNRGQNGYTFGSGTRLTVV.

The chain employs TRBV6-2 or TRBV6-3 and TRBJ2-7; TRBD2 matches at 8 bases. Germline V CDR1 and CDR2: MNHEY, SVGEGT. V was pared by 6 bases and J by 2 bases, with 9 bases of the junction left unmatched. The CDR3 runs 15 residues. The CDR3 DNA reads TGTGCCAGCAGCCCGGCCGGGACTAGAGCCTACGAGCAGTACTTC. Its translation: CASSPAGTRAYEQYF.

This chain joins TRBV27 and TRBJ1-1, with 7 positions matching TRBD1. V lost 5 bases and J lost 0; bases outside the gene matches: 6. Germline values: CDR1 MNHEY, CDR2 SMNVEV (reference sequence). The CDR3 runs 15 residues. The CDR3 is CASSPRDSMNTEAFF. The CDR3 region has the DNA TGTGCCAGCAGTCCCCGGGACAGTATGAACACTGAAGCTTTCTTT.

The chain is built from TRBV9 and TRBJ1-1; no reliable D call. Trimming took 4 bases from V and 7 from J, leaving 14 bases between them. CDR3 length: 13 amino acids. Per the germline V gene, CDR1 is SGDLS and CDR2 is YYNGEE. CDR3 residues: CASSPGLSGEAFF. CDR3 DNA: TGTGCCAGCAGCCCCGGACTTAGCGGTGAAGCTTTCTTT.